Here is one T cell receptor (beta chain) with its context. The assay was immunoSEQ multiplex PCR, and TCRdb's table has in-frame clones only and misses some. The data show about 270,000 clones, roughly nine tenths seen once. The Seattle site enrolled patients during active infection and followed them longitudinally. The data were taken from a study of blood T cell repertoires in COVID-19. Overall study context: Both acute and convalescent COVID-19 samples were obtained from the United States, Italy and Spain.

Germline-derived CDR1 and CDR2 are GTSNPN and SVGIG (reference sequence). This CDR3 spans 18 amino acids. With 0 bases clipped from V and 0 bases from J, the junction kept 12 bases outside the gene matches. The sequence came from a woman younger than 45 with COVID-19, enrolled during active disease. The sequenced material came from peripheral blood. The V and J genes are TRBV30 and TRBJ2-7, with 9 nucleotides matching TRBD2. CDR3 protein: CAWSVPDSGGLLSYEQYF. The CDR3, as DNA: TGTGCCTGGAGTGTACCGGATAGCGGGGGTCTCCTCTCCTACGAGCAGTACTTC.